One and the same sample provided the 19 T cell receptor beta chains below, sequenced in a study of cytomegalovirus exposure and HLA in healthy donors. The PCR ran on 60 Vbeta and 13 Jbeta primers. Assay used: immunoSEQ multiplex PCR; TCRdb lists only in-frame clones, some missing. The sample includes roughly 120,000 clones, over 75% seen only once; the top ten take 1.5%. The sample was PBMCs. These TCRs come from a woman aged 18-30 years in good health and CMV-seronegative.

The chain combines TRBV10-3 with TRBJ2-7, with a tentative D call TRBD2 (5 bases). CDR3 size: 14 residues. Germline CDR1 is ENHRY and CDR2 is SYGVKD. Trimming stripped 10 bases from V and 2 bases from J, with 18 bases between. The CDR3 nucleotides are TGTGCCACCCGGGGTCAGGATGGTCCCTACGAGCAGTACTTC. Protein sequence: CATRGQDGPYEQYF.

The chain employs TRBV6-4 and TRBJ1-6, with D tentatively TRBD1 (5 bases). The CDR3 sequence is 15 residues long. The V and J ends lost 2 bases and 7 bases respectively, with 12 bases between them. Germline values: CDR1 MRHNA, CDR2 SNTAGT. This CDR3 is CASSDEWAGNSPLHF. DNA for the CDR3: TGTGCCAGCAGTGACGAGTGGGCAGGGAATTCACCCCTCCACTTT.

The chain joins TRBV11-2 to TRBJ2-7, with a tentative D call TRBD2 (6 bases). The CDR3 spans 13 residues. Germline-derived CDR1 and CDR2 are SGHAT and FQNNGV. V was clipped by 5 bases and J by 3 bases, with 11 bases between them. In DNA, the CDR3 is TGTGCCAGCAGCCCGGGACTTGACTACGAGCAGTACTTC. Amino acid sequence: CASSPGLDYEQYF.

In its sample, this clone was seen once. The chain joins TRBV29-1 to TRBJ2-1; 7 nucleotides match TRBD2. The CDR3 spans 12 residues. With 7 bases clipped from V and 8 bases from J, the junction kept 8 bases outside the gene matches. CDR1 and CDR2 (germline): SQVTM, ANQGSEA. Here the CDR3 DNA reads TGCAGCGGCGGGAGAGGAGGGTATGAGCAGTTCTTC. Its protein product is CSGGRGGYEQFF.

The J gene is TRBJ1-1, the V gene TRBV5-6, with 11 bases lining up with TRBD1. The junction had 4 bases not matched to a gene; V was cut back by 5 bases and J by 4 bases. The CDR3 covers 14 residues. The germline V gene encodes CDR1 SGHDT and CDR2 YYEEEE. CDR3 amino acids: CASRDRGRITEAFF. The CDR3 coding sequence is TGTGCCAGCAGGGACAGGGGGCGCATCACTGAAGCTTTCTTT.

The J gene is TRBJ2-7, the V gene TRBV6-6, with D perhaps TRBD1 (6 bases). CDR1 is MNHNY and CDR2 is SVGAGI in the germline V gene (reference sequence). The CDR3 extends over 13 amino acids. Trimming left V 6 bases short and J 2 bases short, with 11 bases between. CDR3: CASSRDIPYEQYF. The DNA of the CDR3 is TGTGCCAGCAGCCGGGACATACCCTACGAGCAGTACTTC.

This clone has only a few counts. J is TRBJ2-4 and V is TRBV30; 10 bases line up with TRBD1. Germline assignment: CDR1 GTSNPN and CDR2 SVGIG (reference sequence). V trimming: 3 bases; J trimming: 1 base; junction bases outside the gene matches: 0. The CDR3 covers 14 residues. This CDR3 reads CAWRDRGAKNIQYF. DNA for the CDR3: TGTGCCTGGAGGGACAGGGGGGCCAAAAACATTCAGTACTTC.

This clone occurred a few times. The chain is built from TRBV13 and TRBJ2-6; D remains unclear. Trimming removed 5 bases at V and 0 bases at J, with 8 bases between. Germline values: CDR1 PRHDT, CDR2 FYEKMQ (reference sequence). The CDR3 sequence is 15 residues long. CDR3 in amino acids: CASSPTGSGANVLTF. The CDR3 DNA reads as TGTGCCAGCAGCCCCACGGGCTCTGGGGCCAACGTCCTGACTTTC.

This clone was recorded a few times. The CDR3 DNA sequence: TGTGCCAGCAGTGACAGGGGATTCACTGAAGCTTTCTTT. Its protein product is CASSDRGFTEAFF. The rearrangement joins TRBV2 to TRBJ1-1; D might be TRBD1 (6 bases). V lost 3 bases, J lost 4 bases, and 9 bases lay in between. The germline CDR1 and CDR2 sequences are SNHLY and FYNNEI. This CDR3 has 13 amino acids.

This chain connects TRBV6-6 to TRBJ2-1; D possibly corresponds to TRBD1 (7 bases). CDR3 length equals 15 residues. V was clipped by 5 bases and J by 6 bases, with 17 bases between them. Germline V gene sequence: CDR1 MNHNY, CDR2 SVGAGI (reference sequence). The CDR3: CASSVRGQGGNEQFF. CDR3 DNA: TGTGCCAGCAGTGTTAGGGGCCAGGGGGGCAATGAGCAGTTCTTC.

This clone was detected only once. The chain uses TRBV7-2 and TRBJ1-5, with D tentatively TRBD1 (6 bases). The CDR3 contains 13 residues. V gave up 5 bases and J gave up 7 bases, with 12 bases separating them. Germline V gene data show CDR1 as SGHTA and CDR2 as FQGNSA. Written as DNA, the CDR3 is TGTGCCAGCAGCCCTAAGGGGGACCAGCCCCAGCATTTT. It codes for CASSPKGDQPQHF.

This clone was observed a single time. J is TRBJ1-1 and V is TRBV6-5; TRBD1 matches 8 bases. Trimming took 5 bases from V and 3 from J; bases not matched to a gene: 8. The CDR3 runs 15 residues. Germline CDR1 is MNHEY and CDR2 is SVGAGI. The DNA for the CDR3 is TGTGCCAGCAGTCTTAACGGACAGGGATACACTGAAGCTTTCTTT. This encodes CASSLNGQGYTEAFF.

This chain links TRBV6-1 with TRBJ2-1; 8 nucleotides align to TRBD2. The CDR3 totals 16 residues. With 6 bases clipped from V and 0 bases from J, the junction kept 7 bases outside the gene matches. CDR1 and CDR2 (germline): MNHNS, SASEGT. The CDR3 is CASRELAEDSYNEQFF. The CDR3 DNA reads as TGTGCCAGCAGGGAACTAGCGGAAGACTCCTACAATGAGCAGTTCTTC.

V usage is TRBV5-4 and J usage is TRBJ2-5, with 7 bases identical to TRBD2. The CDR3 contains 15 residues. Unmatched junction bases numbered 7, after V lost 4 bases and J lost 1 base. Looked up from germline, CDR1 is SGHNT and CDR2 is YYREEE (reference sequence). CDR3 coding DNA: TGTGCCAGCAGCCCGATAGCGGGCCCCCAAGAGACCCAGTACTTC. Its translation is CASSPIAGPQETQYF.

The chain recombines TRBV5-1 with TRBJ1-2, with TRBD1 identical over 11 bases. CDR1 is SGHRS, CDR2 YFSETQ, per germline. There are 13 residues in the CDR3. Germline trimming cut 3 bases from V and 6 bases from J; bases unmatched to any gene: 1. In DNA form, the CDR3 reads TGCGCCAGCAGCTCGGGACAGGGGGATGGCTACACCTTC. Translating it yields CASSSGQGDGYTF.

V is TRBV5-4 and J is TRBJ2-7, with 11 positions matching TRBD1. CDR3 length equals 16 residues. Trimming took 4 bases from V and 0 from J; bases not matched to a gene: 6. Germline V lookup: CDR1 SGHNT, CDR2 YYREEE (reference sequence). The CDR3 DNA is TGTGCCAGCAGCCGCGGCGGGACAGGGGGCTCCTACGAGCAGTACTTC. Amino acid sequence: CASSRGGTGGSYEQYF.

This clone was observed a few times. V is TRBV14 and J is TRBJ1-1; unclear D gene. Germline V gene data show CDR1 as SGHDN and CDR2 as FVKESK. V lost 1 base to trimming and J lost 3 bases, with 6 bases between them. This CDR3 spans 13 amino acids. In nucleotides, the CDR3 is TGTGCCAGCAGCCAAGGGCCTTACACTGAAGCTTTCTTT. It encodes CASSQGPYTEAFF.

V is TRBV5-1 and J is TRBJ2-2; D is perhaps TRBD2 (5 bases). This CDR3 is 13 amino acids long. Per germline, CDR1 SGHRS and CDR2 YFSETQ. V was clipped by 6 bases and J by 7 bases, with 13 bases between them. CDR3 nucleotide sequence: TGCGCCAGCACCCAAATCGGGGTCGGGGAGCTGTTTTTT. It yields the protein CASTQIGVGELFF.

V and J are TRBV5-6 and TRBJ2-1; 8 nucleotides line up with TRBD2. CDR1 is SGHDT, CDR2 YYEEEE, per germline. This CDR3 contains 13 residues. The V and J ends lost 3 bases and 8 bases, in that order; junction bases with no gene match: 4. The CDR3 loop reads CASSWGLDYEQFF. CDR3 DNA: TGTGCCAGCAGCTGGGGACTAGACTATGAGCAGTTCTTC. Based on the CDR3 plus reference TRBV5-6 and TRBJ2-1, the full variable domain is DAGVTQSPTHLIKTRGQQVTLRCSPKSGHDTVSWYQQALGQGPQFIFQYYEEEERQRGNFPDRFSGHQFPNYSSELNVNALLLGDSALYLCASSWGLDYEQFFGPGTRLTVL.